These 17 T cell receptor beta chains were all obtained from the same sample, sequenced in a study of T cell responses to AZD1222 COVID-19 vaccine. Sequencing was performed with immunoSEQ multiplex PCR; in TCRdb, only in-frame clones are kept and a portion is missing. This sample has 100,000 or so clones, with about 85% found just once. Sequenced here: peripheral blood, sampled 28 days after the second AZD1222 dose. The receptors shown here come from an adult who received the AZD1222 COVID-19 vaccine.

This clone was seen more than once but under ten times. This chain uses TRBV5-1 with TRBJ2-2; D may match TRBD1 or TRBD2 (6 bases each). Germline CDR1 SGHRS, CDR2 YFSETQ. The length of the CDR3 is 14 residues. V was trimmed by 5 bases and J by 6 bases, leaving 14 bases between them. CDR3 nucleotide sequence: TGCGCCAGCAGTCCAAACAGGGAGGCCGGGGAGCTGTTTTTT. It codes for CASSPNREAGELFF. Full variable domain (remainder filled in from reference TRBV5-1 and TRBJ2-2): KAGVTQTPRYLIKTRGQQVTLSCSPISGHRSVSWYQQTPGQGLQFLFEYFSETQRNKGNFPGRFSGRQFSNSRSEMNVSTLELGDSALYLCASSPNREAGELFFGEGSRLTVL.

The J gene is TRBJ1-4, the V gene TRBV6-1, with D perhaps TRBD1 (6 bases). The ends were cut back, 4 bases at V and 4 bases at J, with 19 bases in the middle. This CDR3 region has 17 residues. CDR1 MNHNS and CDR2 SASEGT come from the germline V gene. CDR3 DNA: TGTGCCAGCAGTGCCTTCAGGGGAGGACAGAGTAATGAAAAACTGTTTTTT. This translates into CASSAFRGGQSNEKLFF.

This rearrangement joins TRBV27 to TRBJ1-5, with D possibly matching TRBD1 (5 bases). Germline V gives CDR1 MNHEY, CDR2 SMNVEV (reference sequence). The CDR3 has 12 residues. V lost 6 bases, J lost 2 bases, and 5 bases lay in between. The CDR3 region is CASRGGNQPQHF. DNA of the CDR3: TGTGCCAGCAGGGGGGGCAATCAGCCCCAGCATTTT.

The rearrangement uses TRBV4-2 and TRBJ2-2, with a possible D match to TRBD2 (6 bases). Germline V CDR1 and CDR2: LGHNA, YNFKEQ. CDR3 length equals 17 residues. V was trimmed by 0 bases and J by 7 bases, leaving 18 bases between them. CDR3 sequence (DNA): TGTGCCAGCAGCCAAGATCGGGTCGGGGGAGCTTACGGGGAGCTGTTTTTT. Protein: CASSQDRVGGAYGELFF.

The V call is TRBV30, the J call TRBJ1-1, with D hard to call. Germline CDR1 is GTSNPN and CDR2 is SVGIG (reference sequence). V was cut by 0 bases and J by 4 bases, with 12 bases left in between. There are 14 residues in the CDR3. DNA of the CDR3: TGTGCCTGGAGTGTTACGGGTTGGGCCACTGAAGCTTTCTTT. Translation: CAWSVTGWATEAFF.

This clone was seen once. The V call is TRBV9, the J call TRBJ2-1, with D tentatively TRBD1 (6 bases). This CDR3 comprises 15 residues. The germline V gene encodes CDR1 SGDLS and CDR2 YYNGEE. V dropped 0 bases and J dropped 6 bases, with 13 bases sitting between them. For the CDR3, the DNA is TGTGCCAGCAGCGTAGAACAGGGCGGAGGCAATGAGCAGTTCTTC. This codes for CASSVEQGGGNEQFF.

The chain uses TRBV27 and TRBJ2-7, with D maybe TRBD2 (5 bases). Germline loops: CDR1 MNHEY, CDR2 SMNVEV (reference sequence). This CDR3 contains 14 residues. V gave up 7 bases and J gave up 3 bases, with 16 bases separating them. The DNA for the CDR3 is TGTGCCAGCACCCCGGGCATCCGGGGCTACGAGCAGTACTTC. Translation gives CASTPGIRGYEQYF.

V and J are TRBV3-1 (or the pseudogene TRBV3-2) and TRBJ2-7, with 7 bases aligning to TRBD1. J gave up 7 bases and V 0 bases, and 6 bases lay outside the gene matches. This CDR3 has 14 amino acids. CDR1 is LGHDT, CDR2 YNNKEL, per germline (reference sequence). CDR3 sequence (DNA): TGTGCCAGCAGCCAAGATGGACAGGCTAGGGAGCAGTACTTC. Its translation: CASSQDGQAREQYF.

V usage is TRBV29-1 and J usage is TRBJ2-1; D call uncertain. V was pared by 3 bases and J by 3 bases, with 15 bases between. The CDR3 sequence is 15 residues long. From germline, CDR1 is SQVTM and CDR2 ANQGSEA. Here the CDR3 reads CSVEVRARGYNEQFF. The CDR3, as DNA: TGCAGCGTTGAGGTCCGGGCCCGAGGCTACAATGAGCAGTTCTTC.

V gene TRBV27 combines with J gene TRBJ2-6; D is tentatively TRBD1 or TRBD2 (5 bases each). Germline V gene lookup returns CDR1 MNHEY and CDR2 SMNVEV (reference sequence). V shed 5 bases and J shed 0 bases, with 14 bases lying between them. The CDR3 spans 17 residues. CDR3 coding DNA: TGTGCCAGCAGTCTCGGGGCTGCGATCTCTGGGGCCAACGTCCTGACTTTC. Translation gives CASSLGAAISGANVLTF.

The genes are TRBV10-3 and TRBJ2-3; 10 bases are a match to TRBD2. CDR1 is ENHRY, CDR2 SYGVKD, per germline. With 5 bases clipped from V and 0 bases from J, the junction kept 11 bases outside the gene matches. The CDR3 is 18 residues long. CDR3 sequence (DNA): TGTGCCATCAGTCGCTCGGCTAGCGGGAGTCAAAGCACAGATACGCAGTATTTT. Residues: CAISRSASGSQSTDTQYF.

The chain is built from TRBV2 and TRBJ1-4; the D gene is possibly TRBD1 (6 bases). The CDR3 is 14 amino acids. V was shortened by 3 bases and J by 8 bases, with 13 bases between the two germline ends. CDR1 and CDR2 from the germline V gene are SNHLY and FYNNEI. The CDR3: CASSDGGAHEKLFF. The CDR3, as DNA: TGTGCCAGCAGTGATGGGGGGGCGCACGAAAAACTGTTTTTT.

This clone was observed once. The V and J genes are TRBV28 and TRBJ1-2; TRBD1 aligns across 8 bases. Germline CDR1 and CDR2: MDHEN and SYDVKM. The CDR3 is 17 amino acids. Unmatched junction bases numbered 14, after V lost 6 bases and J lost 2 bases. The CDR3 loop reads CASSRGARDRINYGYTF. DNA for the CDR3: TGTGCCAGCAGCCGTGGGGCAAGGGACAGGATCAACTATGGCTACACCTTC.

The chain uses TRBV12-3 or TRBV12-4 and TRBJ2-1; D uncertain. The CDR3 runs 11 residues. V was shortened by 2 bases and J by 12 bases, with 8 bases between the two germline ends. CDR3 in DNA: TGTGCCAGCAGTTTACGTTTAAGGCAGTTCTTC. Residues: CASSLRLRQFF.

This chain joins TRBV11-2 and TRBJ2-1; D may be TRBD1 or TRBD2 (5 bases each). The CDR3 is 15 residues long. Germline CDR1 reads SGHAT; CDR2 reads FQNNGV. V lost 1 base and J lost 8, with 15 bases in between. The chain's CDR3 is CASSLGVGGIHEQFF. In DNA form, the CDR3 reads TGTGCCAGCAGCTTAGGGGTTGGGGGAATCCATGAGCAGTTCTTC. The full variable domain, completed using reference TRBV11-2 and TRBJ2-1, is EAGVAQSPRYKIIEKRQSVAFWCNPISGHATLYWYQQILGQGPKLLIQFQNNGVVDDSQLPKDRFSAERLKGVDSTLKIQPAKLEDSAVYLCASSLGVGGIHEQFFGPGTRLTVL.

V gene TRBV7-2 combines with J gene TRBJ2-7, with 7 bases lining up with TRBD2. This CDR3 is built from 13 residues. The junction had 9 bases not matched to a gene; V was cut back by 8 bases and J by 5 bases. CDR1 and CDR2 (germline): SGHTA, FQGNSA. The CDR3 loop is CASSRLAFDEQYF. The CDR3 DNA sequence: TGTGCCAGCTCGAGACTAGCTTTCGACGAGCAGTACTTC.

This clone has just a few counts. The chain is built from TRBV5-1 and TRBJ2-5, with 12 positions matching TRBD2. The CDR3 sequence is 14 residues long. Germline lookup yields CDR1 SGHRS and CDR2 YFSETQ. V trimming: 4 bases; J trimming: 10 bases; junction bases outside the gene matches: 8. The CDR3 here is CASSESLAGGDQYF. The CDR3 DNA follows: TGCGCCAGCAGCGAATCCCTAGCGGGAGGGGACCAGTACTTC.